Each of the 13 T cell receptor beta chains below was sequenced from the same sample in a study of neurological immune-mediated disorders. Time point denoted: longitudinal time-point 3. One entry per CDR3 protein, called by TCRdb with MiXCR from the 5' RACE reads. This table has roughly 48,000 distinct CDR3 sequences, about 12% appearing once. Sequencing was performed on PBMCs. Receptors originate from a male donor with HTLV-1-associated myelopathy (HAM/TSP).

The sample holds many counts of this clonotype. The CDR3 nucleotides are TGCAGTGCTAGAGACAGGGACAGGGGAGTTTCCACTGAAGCTTTCTTT. Its translation is CSARDRDRGVSTEAFF. This chain uses TRBV20-1 with TRBJ1-1, with TRBD1 matching 10 bases. The germline gives CDR1 DFQATT, CDR2 SNEGSKA (reference sequence). The CDR3 totals 16 residues. Germline trimming cut 0 bases from V and 4 bases from J; bases unmatched to any gene: 8.

The table lists this clonotype with a count of one. The chain carries TRBV5-1 and TRBJ2-5; D remains unclear. Germline assignment: CDR1 SGHRS and CDR2 YFSETQ. V lost 0 bases, J lost 0 bases, and 9 bases lay in between. There are 15 residues in the CDR3. The CDR3 spells CASSLAAGNQETQYF. CDR3 sequence (DNA): TGCGCCAGCAGCTTGGCGGCAGGTAACCAAGAGACCCAGTACTTC.

This clonotype was picked up many times. This chain links TRBV2 with TRBJ1-1; D remains unclear. V was pared by 6 bases and J by 5 bases, with 13 bases between. The CDR3 has 13 residues. CDR1 and CDR2 (germline): SNHLY, FYNNEI. CDR3 in DNA: TGTGCCAGCAGCCCCTTTGAGAAAACTGAAGCTTTCTTT. Translation: CASSPFEKTEAFF.

V gene TRBV14 combines with J gene TRBJ2-5; unclear D gene. The V gene lost 1 base and the J gene lost 5 bases, with 5 bases spanning the gap. CDR3 length: 12 residues. CDR1 and CDR2 (germline): SGHDN, FVKESK. The CDR3 nucleotides read TGTGCCAGCAGCCAAGTGTTGGAGACCCAGTACTTC. Translating it yields CASSQVLETQYF.

In this sample, this clonotype turned up many times. The chain carries TRBV5-1 and TRBJ2-1, with 7 positions matching TRBD2. The CDR3 covers 15 residues. The V gene's germline CDR1 is SGHRS and CDR2 YFSETQ. The ends lost 2 bases at V and 3 bases at J; junction bases unmatched: 5. CDR3 bases: TGCGCCAGCAGCTTCCCCAGCGGGGACTACAATGAGCAGTTCTTC. It is translated as CASSFPSGDYNEQFF.

This clonotype was seen ten or more times. The V and J genes are TRBV20-1 and TRBJ1-1; D unclear. V was trimmed by 3 bases and J by 2 bases, leaving 10 bases between them. Germline CDR1 reads DFQATT; CDR2 reads SNEGSKA (reference sequence). This CDR3 is 13 amino acids long. The CDR3 sequence: CSASWIINTEAFF. The CDR3 DNA is TGCAGTGCTAGTTGGATTATTAACACTGAAGCTTTCTTT.

The V call is TRBV20-1, the J call TRBJ2-1; D is ambiguous. The germline CDR1 and CDR2 sequences are DFQATT and SNEGSKA (reference sequence). This CDR3 comprises 14 residues. V lost 4 bases, J lost 0 bases, and 10 bases lay in between. DNA of the CDR3: TGCAGTGCTACCAGACCGAGCTCCTACAATGAGCAGTTCTTC. It yields the protein CSATRPSSYNEQFF.

This clonotype has a count of ten or more. This chain links TRBV9 with TRBJ2-3; the match to TRBD1 covers 7 bases. Losses at the gene ends were 3 bases for V and 1 base for J; bases not matched to a gene: 8. The CDR3 runs to 16 residues. Germline lookup yields CDR1 SGDLS and CDR2 YYNGEE. For the CDR3, the DNA is TGTGCCAGCAGCGACAGGGAAGGGGGCGGCACAGATACGCAGTATTTT. Translating it yields CASSDREGGGTDTQYF. Supplemented by reference TRBV9 and TRBJ2-3, the full variable domain reads DSGVTQTPKHLITATGQRVTLRCSPRSGDLSVYWYQQSLDQGLQFLIQYYNGEERAKGNILERFSAQQFPDLHSELNLSSLELGDSALYFCASSDREGGGTDTQYFGPGTRLTVL.

This clonotype was detected many times. This chain uses TRBV15 with TRBJ2-6; TRBD1 matches at 8 bases. Germline assignment: CDR1 LNHNV and CDR2 YYDKDF (reference sequence). V was clipped by 1 base and J by 0 bases; unmatched bases: 5. The CDR3 extends over 18 amino acids. For the CDR3, the DNA is TGTGCCACCAGCAGAGGGACAGGGTCGGGCTCTGGGGCCAACGTCCTGACTTTC. This codes for CATSRGTGSGSGANVLTF.

In its sample, this clonotype was seen many times. The chain uses TRBV4-3 and TRBJ1-2, with D possibly matching TRBD1 (5 bases). Trimming removed 0 bases from V and 2 bases from J, with 16 bases in between. This CDR3 comprises 17 residues. In germline, CDR1 is LGHNA, CDR2 YSLEER. The CDR3 coding sequence is TGCGCCAGCAGCCAAGATCGACCCGAGGGGCGAAACTATGGCTACACCTTC. This codes for CASSQDRPEGRNYGYTF.

Regarding this clonotype: Being one base from a much bigger clone, this may be a read error. The V and J genes are TRBV18 and TRBJ1-3; weak D call: TRBD1 (5 bases). The germline V gene encodes CDR1 KGHSH and CDR2 LQKENI. The CDR3 sequence is 15 residues long. Trimming removed 4 bases at V and 4 bases at J, with 14 bases between. The CDR3 sequence is CASSRTGQAGNTIYF. CDR3 nucleotide sequence: TGTGCCAGCTCACGAACGGGGCAGGCGGGAAACACCATATATTTT.

This clonotype has ten or more counts. This rearrangement joins TRBV2 to TRBJ2-1; D remains unclear. Per germline, CDR1 SNHLY and CDR2 FYNNEI. The CDR3 has 12 amino acids. Trimming removed 6 bases at V and 2 bases at J, with 5 bases between. The CDR3 region has the DNA TGTGCCAGCAGGTTGGCCTACAATGAGCAGTTCTTC. As protein: CASRLAYNEQFF.

Many counts were recorded for this clonotype. The J gene is TRBJ2-5, the V gene TRBV7-9; 10 positions match TRBD1. This CDR3 has 15 amino acids. After removal of 5 bases from V and 2 bases from J, the junction contained 5 bases not matched to a gene. CDR1 SEHNR and CDR2 FQNEAQ come from the germline V gene (reference sequence). CDR3 in amino acids: CASSVRDRGQETQYF. The CDR3 coding sequence is TGTGCCAGCAGCGTCCGGGACAGGGGTCAAGAGACCCAGTACTTC.